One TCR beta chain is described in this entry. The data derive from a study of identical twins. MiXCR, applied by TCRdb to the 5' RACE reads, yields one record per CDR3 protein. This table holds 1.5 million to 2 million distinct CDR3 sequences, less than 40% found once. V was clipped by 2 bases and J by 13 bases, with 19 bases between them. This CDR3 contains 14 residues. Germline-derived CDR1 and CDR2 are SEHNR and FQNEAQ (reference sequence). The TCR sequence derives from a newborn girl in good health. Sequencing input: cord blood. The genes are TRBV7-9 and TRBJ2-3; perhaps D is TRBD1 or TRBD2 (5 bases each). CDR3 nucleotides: TGTGCCAGCAGCTTACTACTGGGACGGGCGACAGAGTATTTT. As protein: CASSLLLGRATEYF. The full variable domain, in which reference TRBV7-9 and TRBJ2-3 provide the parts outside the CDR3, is DTGVSQNPRHKITKRGQNVTFRCDPISEHNRLYWYRQTLGQGPEFLTYFQNEAQLEKSRLLSDRFSAERPKGSFSTLEIQRTEQGDSAMYLCASSLLLGRATEYFGPGTRLTVL.